The clone carrying this T cell receptor beta chain was seen a handful of times. This record comes from a study of T-cell reconstitution after alpha-beta-depleted transplantation in children. TCRbeta library preparation incorporated unique molecular identifiers. TCRdb re-called the PCR reads through MiXCR, storing one row per CDR3 protein. The sample consists of around 80,000 distinct CDR3 sequences, 15% to 20% of them appearing once. This CDR3 has 16 amino acids. CDR1 and CDR2 from the germline V gene are DFQATT and SNEGSKA (reference sequence). J lost 1 base, V lost 0 bases, and 7 bases had no gene match.

This rearrangement joins TRBV20-1 to TRBJ2-5; 8 positions match TRBD2. Sequences were derived from PBMCs, mostly from graft donor cells, sampled 360 days after TCRalphabeta/CD19-depleted stem cell transplant. The clonotype was recovered from a male patient between 2 and 15 years old who had a stem cell transplant for acute lymphoblastic leukemia, so the T cells may come from the graft donor. Here the CDR3 DNA reads TGCAGTGCTAGAGATCCGGCTAGCGGGCCCCAAGAGACCCAGTACTTC. Its protein is CSARDPASGPQETQYF.